This TCR beta chain comes out of a study of cytomegalovirus exposure and HLA in healthy donors. Study-wide results and caveats: The investigators catalogued under 200 TCR beta chains as cytomegalovirus-associated. Fewer N-insertions than the roughly 650-donor mean were reportedly shown by an Asian-associated ancestry cluster in a later analysis.

This clone was counted a few times. No antigen is known for it. The PCR used 60 Vbeta and 13 Jbeta primers. Profiled with immunoSEQ multiplex PCR; TCRdb holds only in-frame clones, not every one. Seen here are about 160,000 clones, around 79% observed once, and the top ten hold over 1.2%. The clonotype originates from a man aged 18 to 29 in good health and CMV-seronegative. The specimen sequenced was PBMCs.

The CDR3 coding sequence is TGTGCCAGCAGTCGTCCGGGACTAGCGGGAGAGCCCCACTACGAGCAGTACTTC. Translating it yields CASSRPGLAGEPHYEQYF. This rearrangement joins TRBV2 to TRBJ2-7; 14 bases align to TRBD2. Germline loops: CDR1 SNHLY, CDR2 FYNNEI. Trimming removed 5 bases from V and 3 bases from J; junction bases left unmatched: 12. The CDR3 covers 18 residues.